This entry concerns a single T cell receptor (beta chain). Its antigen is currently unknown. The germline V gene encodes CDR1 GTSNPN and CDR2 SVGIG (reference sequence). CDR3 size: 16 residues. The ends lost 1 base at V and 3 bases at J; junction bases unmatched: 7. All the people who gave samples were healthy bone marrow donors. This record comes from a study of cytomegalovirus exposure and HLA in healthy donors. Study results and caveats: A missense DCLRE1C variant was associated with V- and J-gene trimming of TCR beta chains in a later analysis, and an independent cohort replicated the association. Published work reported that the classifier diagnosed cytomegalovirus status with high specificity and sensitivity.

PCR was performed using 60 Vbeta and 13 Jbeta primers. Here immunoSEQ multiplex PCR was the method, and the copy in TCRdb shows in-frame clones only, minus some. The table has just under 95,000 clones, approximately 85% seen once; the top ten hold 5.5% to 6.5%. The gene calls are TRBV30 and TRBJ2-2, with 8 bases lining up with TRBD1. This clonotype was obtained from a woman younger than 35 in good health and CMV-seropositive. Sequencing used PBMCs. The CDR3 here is CAWSDPGQGDTGELFF. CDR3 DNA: TGTGCCTGGAGTGATCCCGGACAGGGCGACACCGGGGAGCTGTTTTTT.